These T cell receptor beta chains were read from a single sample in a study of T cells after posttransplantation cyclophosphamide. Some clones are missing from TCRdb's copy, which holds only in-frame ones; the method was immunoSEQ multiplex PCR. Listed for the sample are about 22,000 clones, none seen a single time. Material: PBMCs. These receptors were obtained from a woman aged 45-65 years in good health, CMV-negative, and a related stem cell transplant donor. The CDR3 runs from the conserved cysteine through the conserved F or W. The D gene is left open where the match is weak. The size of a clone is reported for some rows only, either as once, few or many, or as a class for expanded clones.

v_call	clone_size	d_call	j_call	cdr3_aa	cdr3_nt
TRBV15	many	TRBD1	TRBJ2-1	CATSRSGQGNNEQFF	TGTGCCACCAGCAGGTCGGGACAGGGTAACAATGAGCAGTTCTTC
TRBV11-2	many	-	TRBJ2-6	CASSSLLQHSGANVLTF	TGTGCCAGCAGCTCCTTGCTACAGCACTCTGGGGCCAACGTCCTGACTTTC
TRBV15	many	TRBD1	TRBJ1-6	CATSKDREVSPLHF	TGTGCCACCAGCAAGGACAGGGAAGTCTCACCCCTCCACTTT
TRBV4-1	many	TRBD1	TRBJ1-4	CASSTGGEANEKLFF	TGCGCCAGCAGTACAGGGGGTGAGGCTAATGAAAAACTGTTTTTT
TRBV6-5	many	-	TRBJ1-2	CASSPPGLSGSGYTF	TGTGCCAGCAGTCCCCCGGGACTGTCGGGTAGTGGCTACACCTTC
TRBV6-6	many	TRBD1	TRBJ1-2	CASRSGQGQNYGYTF	TGTGCCAGCAGATCCGGACAGGGACAGAACTATGGCTACACCTTC
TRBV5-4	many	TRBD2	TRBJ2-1	CASSTGTSQYNEQFF	TGTGCCAGCAGCACCGGGACTAGCCAATACAATGAGCAGTTCTTC
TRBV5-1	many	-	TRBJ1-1	CASSLEPGTEAFF	TGCGCCAGCAGCTTGGAACCCGGCACTGAAGCTTTCTTT
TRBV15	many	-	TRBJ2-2	CATSRYDSTNTGELFF	TGTGCCACCAGCAGATACGACAGTACGAACACCGGGGAGCTGTTTTTT
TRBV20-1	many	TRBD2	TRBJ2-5	CSAGGGTQYF	TGCAGTGCTGGGGGGGGGACCCAGTACTTC
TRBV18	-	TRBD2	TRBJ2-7	CASSPGLAGTLDEQYF	TGTGCCAGCTCACCAGGGCTAGCGGGAACGCTGGACGAGCAGTACTTC
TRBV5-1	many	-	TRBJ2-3	CASSRVTGDTDTQYF	TGCGCCAGCAGCCGGGTAACCGGCGACACAGATACGCAGTATTTT
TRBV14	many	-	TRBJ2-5	CASSPLDRYQETQYF	TGTGCCAGCAGCCCCTTGGACAGATACCAAGAGACCCAGTACTTC
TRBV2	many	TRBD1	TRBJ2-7	CATSMDRGDYEQYF	TGTGCCACCTCCATGGACAGGGGCGACTACGAGCAGTACTTC
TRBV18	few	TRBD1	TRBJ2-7	CASSLPVRGLTLYEQYF	TGTGCCAGCTCACTACCGGTGAGGGGGCTGACCCTCTACGAGCAGTACTTC
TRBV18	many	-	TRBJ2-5	CASSPFDSQETQYF	TGTGCCAGCTCACCATTCGACAGCCAAGAGACCCAGTACTTC
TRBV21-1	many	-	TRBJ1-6	CASSKMDRENSPLHF	TGTGCCAGCAGCAAGATGGACAGGGAAAATTCACCCCTCCACTTT
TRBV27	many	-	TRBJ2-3	CASSLWGSRGTVSDTQYF	TGTGCCAGCAGTTTATGGGGGAGTCGCGGGACGGTTTCAGATACGCAGTATTTT
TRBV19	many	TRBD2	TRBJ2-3	CASRSGLAGGPDTQYF	TGTGCCAGTAGATCAGGACTAGCGGGGGGGCCGGATACGCAGTATTTT
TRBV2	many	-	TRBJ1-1	CASSQGQLNTEAFF	TGTGCCAGCAGCCAAGGACAGCTGAACACTGAAGCTTTCTTT
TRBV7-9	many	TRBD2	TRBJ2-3	CASSLTSGSTDTQYF	TGTGCCAGCAGCTTAACTAGCGGGAGCACAGATACGCAGTATTTT
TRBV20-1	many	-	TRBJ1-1	CRVIATTEAFF	TGCAGGGTCATAGCGACCACTGAAGCTTTCTTT
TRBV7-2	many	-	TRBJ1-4	CASSALGRGNEKLFF	TGTGCCAGCAGCGCCCTTGGACGGGGGAATGAAAAACTGTTTTTT
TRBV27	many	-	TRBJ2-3	CASSSQVFDTQYF	TGTGCCAGCAGTTCCCAGGTCTTCGATACGCAGTATTTT
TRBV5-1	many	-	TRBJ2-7	CASSADTSYEQYF	TGCGCCAGCAGCGCGGACACCTCCTACGAGCAGTACTTC
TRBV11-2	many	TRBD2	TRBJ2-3	CASSLKPLSREATDTQYF	TGTGCCAGCAGCTTAAAACCCCTTAGCCGGGAGGCCACAGATACGCAGTATTTT
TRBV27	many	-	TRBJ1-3	CASSSLGAFGNTIYF	TGTGCCAGCAGTTCCCTGGGGGCCTTCGGAAACACCATATATTTT
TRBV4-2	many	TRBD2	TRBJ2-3	CASSQGTSGADTQYF	TGTGCCAGCAGCCAGGGCACTAGCGGGGCAGATACGCAGTATTTT
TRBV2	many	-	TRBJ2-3	CASSDQRLGTDTQYF	TGTGCCAGCAGTGATCAGCGGTTGGGCACAGATACGCAGTATTTT
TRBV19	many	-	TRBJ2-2	CASASKNTGELFF	TGTGCCAGTGCTAGCAAGAACACCGGGGAGCTGTTTTTT
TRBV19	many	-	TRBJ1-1	CASSIVRGLGGAFF	TGTGCCAGTAGTATAGTAAGAGGGTTAGGTGGAGCTTTCTTT
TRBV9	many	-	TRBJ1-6	CASSVGLREDSPLHF	TGTGCCAGCAGCGTAGGCCTTCGGGAGGATTCACCCCTCCACTTT
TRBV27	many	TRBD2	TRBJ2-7	CASSLRLAGGRNEQYF	TGTGCCAGCAGTTTGAGACTAGCGGGAGGCCGGAACGAGCAGTACTTC
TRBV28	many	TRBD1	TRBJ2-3	CASSFVATTGGDTDTQYF	TGTGCCAGCAGTTTCGTCGCCACAACAGGGGGAGACACAGATACGCAGTATTTT
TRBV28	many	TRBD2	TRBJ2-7	CASSHATGTSGKGEQYF	TGTGCCAGCAGCCACGCAACCGGGACTAGCGGGAAAGGCGAGCAGTACTTC
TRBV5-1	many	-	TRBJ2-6	CASSLVGSSGANVLTF	TGCGCCAGCAGCTTGGTTGGCAGCTCTGGGGCCAACGTCCTGACTTTC
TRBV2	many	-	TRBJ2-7	CASNTRGYSYEQYF	TGTGCCAGCAACACTAGGGGGTACTCCTACGAGCAGTACTTC
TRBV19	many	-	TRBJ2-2	CASSMARGNTGELFF	TGTGCCAGTAGTATGGCCCGGGGGAACACCGGGGAGCTGTTTTTT
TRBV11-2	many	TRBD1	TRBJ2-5	CASSLDRGGAETQYF	TGTGCCAGCAGCCTTGACAGGGGAGGAGCGGAGACCCAGTACTTC
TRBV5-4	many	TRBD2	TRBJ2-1	CASSLSPGTSGVYNEQFF	TGTGCCAGCAGCTTAAGTCCCGGGACTAGCGGGGTGTACAATGAGCAGTTCTTC
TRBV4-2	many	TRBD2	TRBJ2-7	CASSPTGGGSYEQYF	TGTGCCAGCAGCCCTACCGGGGGGGGTTCCTACGAGCAGTACTTC
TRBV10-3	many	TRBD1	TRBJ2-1	CAISESIWTGIPNEQFF	TGTGCCATCAGTGAGTCGATTTGGACAGGGATACCTAATGAGCAGTTCTTC
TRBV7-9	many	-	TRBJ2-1	CASSLWTTIIDEQFF	TGTGCCAGCAGCCTATGGACTACGATCATCGATGAGCAGTTCTTC
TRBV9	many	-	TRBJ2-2	CASRPQGNTGELFF	TGTGCCAGCAGGCCCCAGGGTAACACCGGGGAGCTGTTTTTT
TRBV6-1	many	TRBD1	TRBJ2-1	CASIRQGGLNEQFF	TGTGCCAGCATTAGACAGGGGGGACTCAATGAGCAGTTCTTC
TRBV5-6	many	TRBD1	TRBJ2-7	CASSSTQGPNYEQYF	TGTGCCAGCAGCTCGACACAGGGGCCAAACTACGAGCAGTACTTC
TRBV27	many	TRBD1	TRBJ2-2	CASSTTGQGNTGELFF	TGTGCCAGCAGTACGACCGGACAGGGAAACACCGGGGAGCTGTTTTTT
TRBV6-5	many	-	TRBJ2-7	CASSSGLAHEQYF	TGTGCCAGCAGTAGCGGTTTGGCCCACGAGCAGTACTTC
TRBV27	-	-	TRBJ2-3	CASRPFVGGLKGTQYF	TGTGCCAGCAGACCTTTCGTGGGGGGTCTGAAGGGTACGCAGTATTTT
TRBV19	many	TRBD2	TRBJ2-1	CASSKGLAGVSEQFF	TGTGCCAGTAGTAAGGGACTAGCGGGAGTGTCGGAGCAGTTCTTC
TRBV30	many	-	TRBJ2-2	CAWNGGANTGELFF	TGTGCCTGGAATGGCGGGGCTAACACCGGGGAGCTGTTTTTT
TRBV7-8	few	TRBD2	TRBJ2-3	CAGSLTRGGGGYTQYF	TGTGCCGGCAGTCTCACCCGCGGCGGGGGTGGATATACGCAGTATTTT